Listed below are T cell receptor beta chains from one sample, sequenced in a study of identifying expanded T cells in peripheral blood. Data came from immunoSEQ multiplex PCR; TCRdb stores just in-frame clones and leaves some out. The sample holds 85,000 to 100,000 clones, approximately 88% seen once. Sequences were obtained from blood. These receptors were obtained from a person between 18 and 75 years old in good health. Both conserved end residues are part of each CDR3. D genes are given only for firm matches. Clone size, where shown, is once, few, many, or a class for clones that have expanded.

DNA | CDR3 | V | length | size | J | D
TGTGCCAGCAGTGACTCGTCGGGGACGGGCACAGATACGCAGTATTTT | CASSDSSGTGTDTQYF | TRBV6-4 | 16 | few | TRBJ2-3 | NA
TGCAGCGTTGAAGATGACGCGGGGAGTGAAGCTTTCTTT | CSVEDDAGSEAFF | TRBV29-1 | 13 | NA | TRBJ1-1 | NA
TGTGCCAGCAGCTTACTTCGCTGGGGGGAGGATTTTACGAACACTGAAGCTTTCTTT | CASSLLRWGEDFTNTEAFF | TRBV7-9 | 19 | NA | TRBJ1-1 | NA
TGTGCCAGCAGTGTAGCGGGGGGATACACAGATACGCAGTATTTT | CASSVAGGYTDTQYF | TRBV6-4 | 15 | NA | TRBJ2-3 | TRBD2
TGTGCCAGCAGCTTAGTTGGGGAGTACTATAATTCACCCCTCCACTTT | CASSLVGEYYNSPLHF | TRBV7-9 | 16 | NA | TRBJ1-6 | NA
TGCGCCAGCAGTTCAAGACAGGGGGCTGGGGAGCAGTACTTC | CASSSRQGAGEQYF | TRBV5-1 | 14 | NA | TRBJ2-7 | TRBD1
TGTGCCAGCAGTGACTCAGGCCTTGCCGCAGATACGCAGTATTTT | CASSDSGLAADTQYF | TRBV6-4 | 15 | NA | TRBJ2-3 | NA
TGTGCCAGCAGCTCCTCTCCGGGACTCATCAATGAGCAGTTCTTC | CASSSSPGLINEQFF | TRBV7-3 | 15 | NA | TRBJ2-1 | NA
TGTGCCAGCAGTGACTCAACAGGGGGATCAGATACGCAGTATTTT | CASSDSTGGSDTQYF | TRBV6-4 | 15 | NA | TRBJ2-3 | TRBD1
TGTGCCAGCAGTGAACCGGGAGCTTTCTACAATGAGCAGTTCTTC | CASSEPGAFYNEQFF | TRBV2 | 15 | once | TRBJ2-1 | NA
TGTGCCTGGTACATACAGGGTTACAATGAGCAGTTCTTC | CAWYIQGYNEQFF | TRBV30 | 13 | NA | TRBJ2-1 | NA
TGTGCCAGCAGCACTAGCGGGAGACTTAATGAGCAGTTCTTC | CASSTSGRLNEQFF | TRBV7-9 | 14 | NA | TRBJ2-1 | TRBD2
TGTGCCAGCAGTTACCCCGGGGGGTATTATACCGGGGAGCTGTTTTTT | CASSYPGGYYTGELFF | TRBV28 | 16 | once | TRBJ2-2 | TRBD2
TGTGCCAGCAGCCCAAAGGGAGCTGTTGATACGCAGTATTTT | CASSPKGAVDTQYF | TRBV5-6 | 14 | NA | TRBJ2-3 | NA
TGCGCCAGCAGCCAAGACCTTTATGGGGCCCAAGAGACCCAGTACTTC | CASSQDLYGAQETQYF | TRBV4-3 | 16 | NA | TRBJ2-5 | NA
TGTGCCAGCAGCCCTCAAGGGGGCATTGGATCACCCCTCCACTTT | CASSPQGGIGSPLHF | TRBV7-8 | 15 | NA | TRBJ1-6 | TRBD1
TGTGCCAGCAGCCTGACCGGACAGGGGAATTCACCCCTCCACTTT | CASSLTGQGNSPLHF | TRBV11-2 | 15 | once | TRBJ1-6 | TRBD1
TGTGCCAGCAGCTTGACAGGGGGAACCTACGAGCAGTACTTC | CASSLTGGTYEQYF | TRBV7-9 | 14 | NA | TRBJ2-7 | TRBD1
TGTGCCAGCAGTTCAGACGGGATCTATGGCTACACCTTC | CASSSDGIYGYTF | TRBV6-1 | 13 | NA | TRBJ1-2 | NA
TGTGCCAGCAGCCAAGAAACAGGGGCGGGGGGGTACCAAGAGACCCAGTACTTC | CASSQETGAGGYQETQYF | TRBV4-2 | 18 | NA | TRBJ2-5 | TRBD2
TGTGCCAGCAGCTTCGGCCAGGTCCTCCACTTT | CASSFGQVLHF | TRBV5-6 | 11 | NA | TRBJ1-6 | NA
TGTGCCACCAGCAGAGATCGTGGGCAGAACACTGAAGCTTTCTTT | CATSRDRGQNTEAFF | TRBV15 | 15 | NA | TRBJ1-1 | NA
TGTGCCAGCACCGTACTAGCGGGGGTTACCGAGACCCAGTACTTC | CASTVLAGVTETQYF | TRBV2 | 15 | NA | TRBJ2-5 | TRBD2
TGTGCCAGCAGGAGTCGGGACAGGCGATACGAGCAGTACTTC | CASRSRDRRYEQYF | TRBV6-1 | 14 | NA | TRBJ2-7 | TRBD1
TGTGCCAGCAGCCCCCAGGGGGGGACTAGGGGGTACGAGCAGTACTTC | CASSPQGGTRGYEQYF | TRBV9 | 16 | few | TRBJ2-7 | NA
TGTGCCAGTAGTACCTCGGACACTGCGGAGCAGTACTTC | CASSTSDTAEQYF | TRBV19 | 13 | NA | TRBJ2-7 | NA
TGTGCCAGCAGTTTACCGGGACTCACCTACGAGCAGTACTTC | CASSLPGLTYEQYF | TRBV28 | 14 | NA | TRBJ2-7 | NA
TGTGCCAGCAGTTACTTAACGGGGGGCTACGAGCAGTACTTC | CASSYLTGGYEQYF | TRBV6-6 | 14 | NA | TRBJ2-7 | TRBD2
TGTGCCAGCAGCGTGAAGGGCCTTGACATTCAGTACTTC | CASSVKGLDIQYF | TRBV5-6 | 13 | NA | TRBJ2-4 | NA
TGTGCCAGCAGCCACTTGATAGGGAGACTAGCGGGCAATGAGCAGTTCTTC | CASSHLIGRLAGNEQFF | TRBV14 | 17 | NA | TRBJ2-1 | TRBD2
TGTGCCAGCAGTTTACCTGTAGGGCTCGATGGCTACACCTTC | CASSLPVGLDGYTF | TRBV28 | 14 | NA | TRBJ1-2 | NA
TGTGCCAGCAGCTCTCGGACAGGGGGCCTCACTGAAGCTTTCTTT | CASSSRTGGLTEAFF | TRBV11-2 | 15 | NA | TRBJ1-1 | TRBD1
TGCGCCAGCAGCCGAGGAAGGGGGCCAAAACAAGAGACCCAGTACTTC | CASSRGRGPKQETQYF | TRBV4-1 | 16 | NA | TRBJ2-5 | TRBD1
TGTGCCAGCACACAACTTGGGACAGGGGGAGTCGACTATGGCTACACCTTC | CASTQLGTGGVDYGYTF | TRBV5-2 | 17 | NA | TRBJ1-2 | NA
TGTGCCAGCAGTTACCGGACAGTCGGGCCGAACACTGAAGCTTTCTTT | CASSYRTVGPNTEAFF | TRBV6-5 | 16 | NA | TRBJ1-1 | NA
TGTGCCAGTAGCCCAGCGGGAACGTTCACAGATACGCAGTATTTT | CASSPAGTFTDTQYF | TRBV19 | 15 | once | TRBJ2-3 | TRBD2
TGTGCCAGCAGCTTCGCGGGACAGGAGACCCAGTACTTC | CASSFAGQETQYF | TRBV5-6 | 13 | once | TRBJ2-5 | NA
TGTGCCAGCAGCTTAGGTACAGGGTTAGATACGCAGTATTTT | CASSLGTGLDTQYF | TRBV7-7 | 14 | once | TRBJ2-3 | NA
TGTGCCAGCACTCTTAGGGGGACTAGCACAGATACGCAGTATTTT | CASTLRGTSTDTQYF | TRBV6-1 | 15 | NA | TRBJ2-3 | NA
TGTGCCAGCAGTTTAATGGCTCGCTACGAGCAGTACTTC | CASSLMARYEQYF | TRBV28 | 13 | NA | TRBJ2-7 | NA
TGTGCCAGCAGTCGGGCTAGCGGGACCTACGAGCAGTACTTC | CASSRASGTYEQYF | TRBV11-2 | 14 | NA | TRBJ2-7 | TRBD2
TGTGCCAGCAGCTTAGTACGCCCAATCGCGAACACCGGGGAGCTGTTTTTT | CASSLVRPIANTGELFF | TRBV7-9 | 17 | NA | TRBJ2-2 | NA